This TCR beta chain was profiled in a study of cytomegalovirus exposure and HLA in healthy donors. Points on this clone: Its matching antigen is unknown.

The primer mix had 60 Vbeta and 13 Jbeta primers. This table comes from immunoSEQ multiplex PCR, and its TCRdb copy is limited to in-frame clones, with some not included. Among under 200,000 clones listed, around 80% were seen once. Overall study findings and caveats: Further analysis was carried out later, and it showed several of the most significant clusters appearing linked to common viral pathogens. Reports indicate that TCR beta sequences accurately predicted the HLA-A and HLA-B alleles of most subjects.

CDR3 size: 14 residues. Germline V gives CDR1 SGHTA, CDR2 FQGTGA. The germline V and J ends were trimmed by 5 bases and 8 bases, with 16 bases remaining between them. The sample taken for sequencing was PBMCs. V is TRBV7-3 and J is TRBJ1-3; D is possibly TRBD1 (6 bases). The clonotype was recovered from a woman in her 50s in good health and CMV-seropositive. Here the CDR3 DNA reads TGTGCCAGCAGCCCTCACGGCAGGGGAGACACCATATATTTT. Its translation: CASSPHGRGDTIYF.